These T cell receptor beta chains were read from a single sample in a study of monozygotic twins with inflammatory bowel disease. With the 5' RACE reads reprocessed, TCRdb shows one record per CDR3 protein and no DNA. In total, the table holds under 350,000 distinct CDR3 sequences. The sequenced sample consisted of blood. These receptors all stem from a human donor with ulcerative colitis or Crohn's disease, or a healthy co-twin of an affected twin (not recorded which). The CDR3 runs from the conserved cysteine through the conserved F or W. The order of the fields is V gene, J gene, CDR3 protein.

v_gene: TRBV12-3/TRBV12-4; j_gene: TRBJ2-2; CDR3aa: CASIQRTGVVSADGELFF
v_gene: TRBV7-2; j_gene: TRBJ2-1; CDR3aa: CASSHRSSSYNEQFF
v_gene: TRBV7-9; j_gene: TRBJ1-2; CDR3aa: CASSHGNNPGRGYTF
v_gene: TRBV7-9; j_gene: TRBJ1-5; CDR3aa: CASSLADQPQHF
v_gene: TRBV5-5; j_gene: TRBJ1-1; CDR3aa: CASSRATEAFF
v_gene: TRBV11-1; j_gene: TRBJ2-4; CDR3aa: CASSLRVASREGMNIQYF
v_gene: TRBV27; j_gene: TRBJ1-6; CDR3aa: CASKLEFYNSPLHF
v_gene: TRBV6-2/TRBV6-3; j_gene: TRBJ1-1; CDR3aa: CASSGTGLNTEAFF
v_gene: TRBV7-9; j_gene: TRBJ1-6; CDR3aa: CASSLDGQGNSPLHF
v_gene: TRBV7-2; j_gene: TRBJ2-2; CDR3aa: CASSQTGTNTGELFF
v_gene: TRBV10-3; j_gene: TRBJ2-7; CDR3aa: CAINEGGYEQYF
v_gene: TRBV20-1; j_gene: TRBJ2-7; CDR3aa: CSAGGQGLHEQYF